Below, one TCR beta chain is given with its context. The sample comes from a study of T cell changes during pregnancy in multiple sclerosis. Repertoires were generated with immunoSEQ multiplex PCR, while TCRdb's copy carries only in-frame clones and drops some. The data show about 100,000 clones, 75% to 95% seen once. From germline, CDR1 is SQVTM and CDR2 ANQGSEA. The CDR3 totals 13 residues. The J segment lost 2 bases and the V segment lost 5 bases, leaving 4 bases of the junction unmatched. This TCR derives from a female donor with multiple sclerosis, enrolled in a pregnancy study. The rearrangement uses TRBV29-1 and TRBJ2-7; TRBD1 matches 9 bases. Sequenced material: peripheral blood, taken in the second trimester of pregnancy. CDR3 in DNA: TGCAGCGTTCTCACAGGGGGCGCCTACGAGCAGTACTTC. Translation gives CSVLTGGAYEQYF.